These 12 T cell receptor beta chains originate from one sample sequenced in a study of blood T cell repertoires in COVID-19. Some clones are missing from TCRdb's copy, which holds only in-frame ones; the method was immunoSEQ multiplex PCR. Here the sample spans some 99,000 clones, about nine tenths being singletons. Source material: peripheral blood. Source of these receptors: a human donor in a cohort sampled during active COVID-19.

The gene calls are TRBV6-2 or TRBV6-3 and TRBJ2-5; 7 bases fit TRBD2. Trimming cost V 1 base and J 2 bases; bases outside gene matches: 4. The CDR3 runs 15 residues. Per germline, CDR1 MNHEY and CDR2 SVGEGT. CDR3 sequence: CASSYLSSGQETQYF. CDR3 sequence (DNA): TGTGCCAGCAGTTACTTATCTAGCGGTCAAGAGACCCAGTACTTC.

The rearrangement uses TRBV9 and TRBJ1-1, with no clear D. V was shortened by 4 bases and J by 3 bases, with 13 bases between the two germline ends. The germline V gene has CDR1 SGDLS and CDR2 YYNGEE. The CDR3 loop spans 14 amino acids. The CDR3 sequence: CASSSTATHTEAFF. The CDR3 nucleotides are TGTGCCAGCAGCTCCACAGCTACCCACACTGAAGCTTTCTTT.

The CDR3 nucleotides are TGCGCCAGCAGCCGGACAGATGATCGAAACACCATATATTTT. This sequence encodes CASSRTDDRNTIYF. The chain joins TRBV5-1 to TRBJ1-3, with a weak D call TRBD1 (6 bases). Germline CDR1 SGHRS, CDR2 YFSETQ. The CDR3 totals 14 residues. V shed 4 bases and J shed 5 bases, with 13 bases lying between them.

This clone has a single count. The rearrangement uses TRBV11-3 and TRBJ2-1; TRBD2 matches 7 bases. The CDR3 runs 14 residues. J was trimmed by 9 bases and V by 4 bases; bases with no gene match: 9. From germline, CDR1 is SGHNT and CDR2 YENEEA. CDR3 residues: CASSSGLVFGEQFF. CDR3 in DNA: TGTGCCAGCAGCTCAGGACTAGTCTTTGGTGAGCAGTTCTTC.

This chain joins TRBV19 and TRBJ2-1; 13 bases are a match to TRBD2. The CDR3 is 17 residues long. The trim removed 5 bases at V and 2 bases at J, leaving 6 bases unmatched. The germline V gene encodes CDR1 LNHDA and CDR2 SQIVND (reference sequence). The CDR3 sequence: CASSARGLAGTYNEQFF. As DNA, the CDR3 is TGTGCCAGTAGTGCAAGGGGACTAGCGGGAACCTACAATGAGCAGTTCTTC.

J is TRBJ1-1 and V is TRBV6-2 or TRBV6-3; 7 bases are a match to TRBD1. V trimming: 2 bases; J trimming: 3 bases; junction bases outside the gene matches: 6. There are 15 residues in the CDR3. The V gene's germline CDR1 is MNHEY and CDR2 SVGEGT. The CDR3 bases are TGTGCCAGCAGTTACAGGGGGCGCGGGGACACTGAAGCTTTCTTT. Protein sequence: CASSYRGRGDTEAFF.

DNA for the CDR3: TGTGCCAGCAGTCCTAGACAGGGGATGAGAAATGAGCAGTTCTTC. It is translated as CASSPRQGMRNEQFF. V gene TRBV27 combines with J gene TRBJ2-1; 8 bases map to TRBD1. J lost 7 bases, V lost 5 bases, and 10 bases had no gene match. The germline V gene has CDR1 MNHEY and CDR2 SMNVEV (reference sequence). This CDR3 contains 15 residues.

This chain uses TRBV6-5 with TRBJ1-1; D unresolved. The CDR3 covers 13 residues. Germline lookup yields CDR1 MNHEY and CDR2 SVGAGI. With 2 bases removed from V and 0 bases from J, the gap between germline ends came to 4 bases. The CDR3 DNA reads TGTGCCAGCAGTTACGGCATGAACACTGAAGCTTTCTTT. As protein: CASSYGMNTEAFF.

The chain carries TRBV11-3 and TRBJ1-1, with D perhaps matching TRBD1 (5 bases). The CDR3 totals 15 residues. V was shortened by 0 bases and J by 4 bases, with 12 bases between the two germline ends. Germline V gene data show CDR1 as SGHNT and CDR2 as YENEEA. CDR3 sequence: CASSLDLGGGTEAFF. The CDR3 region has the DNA TGTGCCAGCAGCTTAGATCTTGGGGGAGGCACTGAAGCTTTCTTT.

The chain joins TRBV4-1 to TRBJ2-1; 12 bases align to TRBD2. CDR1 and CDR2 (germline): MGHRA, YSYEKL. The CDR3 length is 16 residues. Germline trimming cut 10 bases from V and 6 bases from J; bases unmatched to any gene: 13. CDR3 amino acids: CATGALAGGTSNEQFF. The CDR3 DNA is TGCGCCACCGGGGCGCTAGCGGGAGGGACTAGCAATGAGCAGTTCTTC.

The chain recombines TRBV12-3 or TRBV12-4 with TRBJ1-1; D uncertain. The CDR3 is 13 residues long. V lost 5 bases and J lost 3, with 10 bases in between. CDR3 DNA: TGTGCCAGCAGTCGCCTGCGGGACACTGAAGCTTTCTTT. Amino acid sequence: CASSRLRDTEAFF.

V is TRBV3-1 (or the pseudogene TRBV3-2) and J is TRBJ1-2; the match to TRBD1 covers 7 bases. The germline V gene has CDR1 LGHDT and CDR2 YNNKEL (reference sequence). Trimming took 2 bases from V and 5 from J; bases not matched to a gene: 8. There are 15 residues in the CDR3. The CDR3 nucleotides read TGTGCCAGCAGCCAATCAGACAGGGTACGATATGGCTACACCTTC. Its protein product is CASSQSDRVRYGYTF.